Detailed here is one TCR beta chain. Its target is unknown. Using immunoSEQ multiplex PCR, the repertoire was profiled, and TCRdb retains in-frame clones only, with some absent. The sample holds 90,000 to 100,000 clones, roughly four fifths seen once. The data belong to a study of OX40 agonist ivuxolimab in advanced cancers. Study overall: The study gave patients intravenous ivuxolimab at 0.01 to 10 mg/kg every 2 weeks.

Findings and caveats of the study: CD8+ T cells averaged more expanded clones than CD4+. At 0.1 to 3.0 mg/kg, clonal expansion of CD4+ and CD8+ blood T cells had occurred by week 6.

CDR1 and CDR2 (germline): SNHLY, FYNNEI. J gave up 6 bases and V 8 bases, and 7 bases lay outside the gene matches. CDR3 length: 13 residues. The chain has TRBV2 and TRBJ2-3, with 8 bases fitting TRBD2. This receptor was identified in an adult with an advanced solid tumor such as melanoma, head and neck, liver or kidney cancer. Sequenced here: CD4+ or CD8+ T cells sorted from blood, sampled in a trial of the OX40 agonist ivuxolimab. The CDR3 spells CASAGRERDTQYF. The CDR3 DNA reads as TGTGCCAGCGCCGGGAGGGAGAGGGATACGCAGTATTTT.